This T cell receptor beta chain was found in a study of cytotoxic CD8 clonotypes in ibrutinib-treated CLL. Overall study context: A mean of around 260,000 productive templates and approximately 100,000 productive rearrangements was obtained per sample. Regarding the study as a whole: Sampling times (in sustained-remission versus progressing patients) were not the same. At progression, clonality fell back toward baseline after rising at ibrutinib response.

The germline CDR1 and CDR2 sequences are MDHEN and SYDVKM. Trimming took 1 base from V and 5 from J; bases not matched to a gene: 3. This CDR3 spans 15 amino acids. Depths of 1 in 200,000 to 1 in 1 million T cells were the sequencing target. Using immunoSEQ multiplex PCR, the repertoire was profiled, and TCRdb retains in-frame clones only, with some absent. The sample holds about 300,000 clones, roughly 70% seen once. In the case of this clone: Its specificity is unknown.

V is TRBV28 and J is TRBJ2-1; 9 bases match TRBD2. This clonotype originated in a human donor with chronic lymphocytic leukemia. Specimen: PBMCs, collected after 36 months of ibrutinib treatment. CDR3 amino acids: CASSLYAGGHNEQFF. Here the CDR3 DNA reads TGTGCCAGCAGTTTATACGCGGGAGGGCACAATGAGCAGTTCTTC.